The 27 T cell receptor beta chains below all came from one sample that was sequenced in a study of T-cell reconstitution after alpha-beta-depleted transplantation in children. Unique molecular identifiers were incorporated into the prepared TCRbeta library. From the PCR reads, TCRdb called clonotypes with MiXCR, one entry per CDR3 protein. The repertoire holds fewer than 500,000 distinct CDR3 sequences, with 43% as singletons. The sample in question was PBMCs, obtained before TCRalphabeta/CD19-depleted stem cell transplant. These receptors all come from a girl aged 2-10 years with aplastic anemia, due to receive a stem cell transplant.

This chain links TRBV10-3 with TRBJ1-2, with D possibly TRBD1 on 5 matching bases. This CDR3 has 16 residues. CDR1 is ENHRY, CDR2 SYGVKD, per germline. V was cut by 2 bases and J by 0 bases, with 13 bases left in between. CDR3 DNA sequence: TGTGCCATCAGTGAGCCGGACGGACAAGCTAACTATGGCTACACCTTC. As protein: CAISEPDGQANYGYTF.

J is TRBJ2-1 and V is TRBV29-1; D unclear. The V gene lost 1 base and the J gene lost 0 bases, with 10 bases spanning the gap. The germline gives CDR1 SQVTM, CDR2 ANQGSEA. This CDR3 region has 15 residues. The CDR3 here is CSVEGVVPSYNEQFF. The CDR3 DNA sequence: TGCAGCGTTGAAGGAGTTGTTCCCTCCTACAATGAGCAGTTCTTC.

The rearrangement links TRBV3-1 to TRBJ2-7; D might be TRBD1 (5 bases). The CDR3 totals 14 residues. Germline V lookup: CDR1 LGHDT, CDR2 YNNKEL (reference sequence). Trimming took off 4 bases at V and 5 bases at J, with 15 bases between the two ends. This CDR3 is CASSPRQRFNEQYF. CDR3 sequence (DNA): TGTGCCAGCAGCCCTCGACAGAGGTTCAACGAGCAGTACTTC.

The chain links TRBV6-1 to TRBJ1-2; the D gene is possibly TRBD1 (5 bases). Germline-derived CDR1 and CDR2 are MNHNS and SASEGT. V was trimmed by 7 bases and J by 3 bases, leaving 15 bases between them. CDR3 length: 14 residues. The CDR3 loop reads CASKLGASDYGYTF. CDR3 in DNA: TGTGCCAGCAAGCTCGGGGCATCGGACTATGGCTACACCTTC.

CDR3 nucleotides: TGCGCCAGCAGCAAACTAGCGGGAGTGCCCAATGAGCAGTTCTTC. Its protein is CASSKLAGVPNEQFF. The chain links TRBV4-3 to TRBJ2-1; 11 nucleotides align to TRBD2. Per the germline V gene, CDR1 is LGHNA and CDR2 is YSLEER. J gave up 6 bases and V 5 bases, and 6 bases lay outside the gene matches. CDR3 length: 15 amino acids.

As to this clonotype: A much more abundant neighbour one base away suggests this may be a read error. The chain combines TRBV7-9 with TRBJ1-2; tentatively, D is TRBD1 (5 bases). The germline V gene has CDR1 SEHNR and CDR2 FQNEAQ (reference sequence). The CDR3 is made up of 13 amino acids. V was clipped by 1 base and J by 4 bases, with 7 bases between them. The CDR3 loop is CASSLDGAYGYTF. The DNA of the CDR3 is TGTGCCAGCAGCTTAGATGGGGCCTATGGCTACACCTTC. The full variable domain, rest sourced from reference TRBV7-9 and TRBJ1-2, is DTGVSQNPRHKITKRGQNVTFRCDPISEHNRLYWYRQTLGQGPEFLTYFQNEAQLEKSRLLSDRFSAERPKGSFSTLEIQRTEQGDSAMYLCASSLDGAYGYTFGSGTRLTVV.

The J gene is TRBJ1-1, the V gene TRBV14; D call uncertain. Germline CDR1 reads SGHDN; CDR2 reads FVKESK. The CDR3 totals 16 residues. The V and J ends lost 4 bases and 6 bases respectively, with 21 bases between them. In DNA form, the CDR3 reads TGTGCCAGCAGCCTAATAACGTCGGGGATAAGGGCTGAAGCTTTCTTT. Protein: CASSLITSGIRAEAFF. Complete variable domain (other parts from reference TRBV14 and TRBJ1-1): EAGVTQFPSHSVIEKGQTVTLRCDPISGHDNLYWYRRVMGKEIKFLLHFVKESKQDESGMPNNRFLAERTGGTYSTLKVQPAELEDSGVYFCASSLITSGIRAEAFFGQGTRLTVV.

V is TRBV5-5 and J is TRBJ2-3, with D possibly being TRBD2 (5 bases). CDR1 is SGHKS, CDR2 YYEKEE, per germline (reference sequence). Trimming stripped 0 bases from V and 1 base from J, with 9 bases between. This CDR3 is 15 amino acids long. The CDR3 nucleotides read TGTGCCAGCAGCTTGGGACTATTACGCACAGATACGCAGTATTTT. Protein: CASSLGLLRTDTQYF.

The chain combines TRBV6-1 with TRBJ1-3; no definite D call. Trimming pared 0 bases from V and 11 bases from J, leaving 14 bases between. In germline, CDR1 is MNHNS, CDR2 SASEGT. The CDR3 loop spans 14 amino acids. The CDR3 coding sequence is TGTGCCAGCAGTGAAGCGCGACATGGGATTTCCATATATTTT. Its protein is CASSEARHGISIYF.

V is TRBV5-1 and J is TRBJ2-1; the D is unclear. Germline CDR1 is SGHRS and CDR2 is YFSETQ. The CDR3 has 17 amino acids. Trimming pared 4 bases from V and 1 base from J, leaving 18 bases between. The CDR3 nucleotides read TGCGCCAGCAGCCCCCTCTGGGCGGAGACGTCCTACAATGAGCAGTTCTTC. This encodes CASSPLWAETSYNEQFF.

This clonotype was found many times. This chain joins TRBV12-3 or TRBV12-4 and TRBJ2-5; 8 bases fit TRBD2. CDR3 length: 15 amino acids. Trimming cost V 7 bases and J 6 bases; bases outside gene matches: 13. The CDR3 region is CASTPSGPSQKTQYF. The CDR3 nucleotides read TGTGCCAGCACCCCTAGCGGGCCGTCGCAGAAGACCCAGTACTTC.

V usage is TRBV28 and J usage is TRBJ1-1; 11 positions match TRBD1. Germline-derived CDR1 and CDR2 are MDHEN and SYDVKM. CDR3 length: 16 amino acids. Germline trimming cut 3 bases from V and 7 bases from J; bases unmatched to any gene: 10. The CDR3 DNA follows: TGTGCCAGCAGTTTTTGGGACAGGGGGGATTTGGATGAAGCTTTCTTT. Translated, it gives CASSFWDRGDLDEAFF.

This clonotype was seen a single time. The chain has TRBV28 and TRBJ2-7; the match to TRBD1 covers 9 bases. J lost 2 bases, V lost 6 bases, and 5 bases had no gene match. Germline values: CDR1 MDHEN, CDR2 SYDVKM. The CDR3 runs to 14 residues. The CDR3 region has the DNA TGTGCCAGCAGATCCGGGACAGGGCCCTACGAGCAGTACTTC. It translates to CASRSGTGPYEQYF.

This clonotype occurred a few times. V is TRBV18 and J is TRBJ1-1; D not resolved. V was shortened by 2 bases and J by 1 base, with 8 bases between the two germline ends. The CDR3 has 14 amino acids. From germline, CDR1 is KGHSH and CDR2 LQKENI. CDR3 amino acids: CASSPGGANTEAFF. Written as DNA, the CDR3 is TGTGCCAGCTCACCAGGTGGAGCGAACACTGAAGCTTTCTTT.

This chain uses TRBV6-1 with TRBJ2-6; perhaps TRBD1 as D (6 bases). The CDR3 is made up of 13 amino acids. Germline V gene sequence: CDR1 MNHNS, CDR2 SASEGT. V gave up 9 bases and J gave up 4 bases, with 10 bases separating them. The DNA of the CDR3 is TGTGCCAGTCAGGGGTCCGGGGCCAACGTCCTGACTTTC. This gives the protein CASQGSGANVLTF.

This chain connects TRBV29-1 to TRBJ2-7, with unresolved D. The CDR3 has 14 residues. Germline CDR1 reads SQVTM; CDR2 reads ANQGSEA. V lost 6 bases and J 1 base, leaving 16 bases between the germline ends. In DNA, the CDR3 is TGCAGCGTCTCTTTATCCGGGTTTTCCTACGAGCAGTACTTC. Its translation is CSVSLSGFSYEQYF.

The chain has TRBV18 and TRBJ2-7, with TRBD1 as a possible D gene (6 bases). The CDR3 consists of 13 residues. Germline CDR1 is KGHSH and CDR2 is LQKENI. Trimming pared 4 bases from V and 5 bases from J, leaving 12 bases between. This CDR3 is CASSRLDRNEQYF. CDR3 in DNA: TGTGCCAGCTCACGACTGGACAGAAACGAGCAGTACTTC.

This clonotype occurred many times. V is TRBV19 and J is TRBJ1-2; tentatively, D is TRBD1 (5 bases). The germline V gene encodes CDR1 LNHDA and CDR2 SQIVND (reference sequence). The CDR3 length is 11 residues. Trimming removed 8 bases from V and 5 bases from J, with 9 bases in between. CDR3 region: CASGTSYGYTF. The DNA for the CDR3 is TGTGCCAGTGGGACGTCTTATGGCTACACCTTC.

To note about this clonotype: An end of the junction does not agree with germline; a read error may underlie this. The chain combines TRBV19 with TRBJ2-1, with D possibly being TRBD1 (5 bases). Germline-derived CDR1 and CDR2 are LNHDA and SQIVND (reference sequence). CDR3 length: 15 amino acids. The CDR3 DNA is TGTGCCAGTAGTAGCTTAGACAGCTCCTACAATGCGCAGTTCTTC. Protein product: CASSSLDSSYNAQFF.

This clonotype was observed at least ten times. V usage is TRBV18 and J usage is TRBJ2-3; 7 positions match TRBD2. V shed 4 bases and J 5 bases; nucleotides not matched to a gene: 15. This CDR3 spans 17 amino acids. CDR1 is KGHSH, CDR2 LQKENI, per germline. This CDR3 reads CASSHLGSGKVQDTQYF. CDR3 DNA: TGTGCCAGCTCACACCTTGGGAGCGGGAAGGTGCAAGATACGCAGTATTTT.

This chain joins TRBV15 and TRBJ2-5; D may be TRBD2 (6 bases). Germline assignment: CDR1 LNHNV and CDR2 YYDKDF (reference sequence). With 0 bases removed from V and 4 bases from J, the gap between germline ends came to 12 bases. The CDR3 runs 15 residues. CDR3 loop: CATSREFLALETQYF. Here the CDR3 DNA reads TGTGCCACCAGCAGAGAATTCCTAGCGCTAGAGACCCAGTACTTC.

This clonotype has at least ten counts. The rearrangement links TRBV10-3 to TRBJ2-2; no clear D. V was shortened by 10 bases and J by 4 bases, with 7 bases between the two germline ends. The CDR3 covers 11 residues. Germline V CDR1 and CDR2: ENHRY, SYGVKD. The CDR3 loop is CATESTGELFF. CDR3 sequence (DNA): TGTGCCACCGAGAGCACCGGGGAGCTGTTTTTT.

There are a few counts of this clonotype. V usage is TRBV28 and J usage is TRBJ2-7; D is possibly TRBD2 (5 bases). Germline V gene lookup returns CDR1 MDHEN and CDR2 SYDVKM. Between the trimmed V and J ends, which lost 3 bases and 3 bases, there was a span of 9 bases. The CDR3 has 13 residues. CDR3 residues: CASSFYGNYEQYF. The DNA for the CDR3 is TGTGCCAGCAGTTTTTACGGGAACTACGAGCAGTACTTC.

The chain couples TRBV7-2 to TRBJ2-7; D not resolved. The ends were cut back, 1 base at V and 5 bases at J, with 9 bases in the middle. The CDR3 is made up of 13 amino acids. Germline loops: CDR1 SGHTA, CDR2 FQGNSA. The CDR3 bases are TGTGCCAGCAGCTTAGAGGGCCCGGACGAGCAGTACTTC. It is translated as CASSLEGPDEQYF.

The chain links TRBV24-1 to TRBJ2-2; 11 nucleotides line up with TRBD1. J lost 7 bases, V lost 4 bases, and 7 bases had no gene match. Germline-derived CDR1 and CDR2 are KGHDR and SFDVKD. The length of the CDR3 is 16 residues. Written as DNA, the CDR3 is TGTGCCACCAGTGAAACCGGGACAGGGGGAAACGGGGAGCTGTTTTTT. This sequence encodes CATSETGTGGNGELFF.

This clonotype came up a few times. The chain recombines TRBV4-1 with TRBJ2-7; D is possibly TRBD2 (5 bases). The V gene's germline CDR1 is MGHRA and CDR2 YSYEKL. V shed 0 bases and J shed 3 bases, with 18 bases lying between them. The CDR3 consists of 17 residues. CDR3 sequence reads: CASSQEPLARGGYEQYF. CDR3 nucleotide sequence: TGCGCCAGCAGCCAAGAGCCCCTAGCACGGGGTGGCTACGAGCAGTACTTC.

In its sample, this clonotype was seen a few times. J is TRBJ1-1 and V is TRBV20-1, with 11 bases aligning to TRBD1. The CDR3 runs to 13 residues. Looked up from germline, CDR1 is DFQATT and CDR2 is SNEGSKA (reference sequence). V shed 6 bases and J 6 bases; nucleotides not matched to a gene: 6. The CDR3 bases are TGCAGTGCGTTAGGACAGGGGGCGGCTGAAGCTTTCTTT. Protein product: CSALGQGAAEAFF.